The clone carrying this T cell receptor beta chain was found many times. The antigen remains undetermined. The data stem from a study of T cells in Graves' hyperthyroidism and ophthalmopathy. Whole-study context: Blood from the periphery was taken at initial diagnosis, before any treatment. Overall study results and limits: Before onset, ophthalmopathy was predicted by the model a median 6.5 months earlier. Most clonotypes expanded in thyroid above 0.001 were likewise present in blood.

Regions amplified from RNA transcripts were the TCR beta CDR3 regions. The study used the HTBI primer set for a first-round RT-PCR of the TCR CDR3. In TCRdb, the multiplex PCR reads were re-called with MiXCR into one record per CDR3 protein. The sample yields about 530,000 distinct CDR3 sequences, over 15% seen once. The CDR3 length is 14 residues. Trimming removed 3 bases at V and 3 bases at J, with 8 bases between. Germline CDR1 is SGHTA and CDR2 is FQGNSA. Reasons for excluding patients were uncontrolled infection, other autoimmune disease, pregnancy or lactation. This receptor was taken from a woman between 18 and 30 years old with Graves' ophthalmopathy. The sample consisted of blood. V gene TRBV7-2 combines with J gene TRBJ1-4; D is unresolved. The CDR3 coding sequence is TGTGCCAGCAGCTTCGGCATCTCTAATGAAAAACTGTTTTTT. Protein product: CASSFGISNEKLFF. Using reference TRBV7-2 and TRBJ1-4 for the parts outside the CDR3, the full variable domain is GAGVSQSPSNKVTEKGKDVELRCDPISGHTALYWYRQSLGQGLEFLIYFQGNSAPDKSGLPSDRFSAERTGGSVSTLTIQRTQQEDSAVYLCASSFGISNEKLFFGSGTQLSVL.